This T cell receptor beta chain appears in the sequencing data of a study of CD8 T cells in Susac syndrome (dated by TCRdb to about 2019). With regard to the full study: The study used repertoire sequencing to test whether antigen drove CD8+ T cell activation and differentiation in Susac syndrome.

Peripheral blood CD8+ and CD4+ T cells from healthy donors, Susac syndrome patients and multiple sclerosis patients were profiled by high-throughput TCR beta sequencing. Healthy donors were included as age- and sex-matched controls. Bulk CD8+ and CD4+ T cells were purified by magnetic negative isolation, whereas CD8+ TEMRA cells were enriched by FACS. Blood was drawn into EDTA tubes, processed within 24 hours, and PBMCs were isolated by density gradient centrifugation. PBMCs intended for TCR sequencing were cryopreserved in liquid nitrogen and thawed later in a water bath at 37 degrees C. The sorted or isolated CD4+, CD8+ and CD8+ TEMRA cells reached a purity of at least 90%. On this clonotype: The antigen it binds to is not known. No base qualities exist here, and no much larger clone lies one base off it.

Beyond this particular receptor, the publication reports: The study acknowledged that relatively few individuals were included in the TCR sequencing and HLA analysis.

RNA was extracted using the RNeasy kit, and roughly 0.45 to 1 ug of the RNA was reverse transcribed with random hexamers. The immunoSEQ multiplex PCR assay, covering 54 Vbeta and 13 Jbeta segments, was used to amplify TCR beta CDR3 regions. To correct PCR amplification bias, a synthetic template baseline was used for both primer optimization and computational correction. Turning to the authors' computational methods: Only productive sequences were kept, with reads annotated to V, D and J genes according to IMGT and analyzed in immunoSEQ Analyzer. To calculate clonality, Shannon entropy was normalized by log2 of the number of productive unique sequences and then subtracted from one. For each patient and control, public and private clones were evaluated within the 100 most prevalent clones. Clones were defined as Susac-specific if absent from the healthy and MS cohorts, from 1052 published viral clones and from other ImmuneACCESS disease sequences. TCRdb reprocessing: public reads trimmed at Q25 with fastp, clones called with MiXCR, in-frame beta chains kept. Here each entry gathers all rows of one CDR3 protein and keeps the most common genes and DNA. In this record, the V and J calls reflect TCRdb's handling and not the investigators' own analysis. The sample has 150,000 or so distinct CDR3 sequences on record, around 94% of them singletons. The ten largest clones represent about 0.13% of the sample.

The sample taken for sequencing was CD4+ T cells from PBMCs. The TCR comes from a human donor in good health.

The CDR3 loop reads CASSLDQNNEQFF. The nucleotides are TGTGCCAGCAGCTTAGACCAAAACAATGAGCAGTTCTTC. The chain was built from TRBV7-2 and TRBJ2-1; no D segment can be confidently identified. Including the terminal cysteine and phenylalanine, the CDR3 comprises 13 residues. CDR3 DNA is the only sequence kept; it has 39 bases, read in frame from the first base. The germline V gene specifies SGHTA as CDR1 and FQGNSA as CDR2. The V end loses 1 base and the J end loses 5 bases, and a stretch of 6 bases separates them. The entire variable domain, with the stretches around the CDR3 drawn from the reference TRBV7-2 and TRBJ2-1 proteins, is GAGVSQSPSNKVTEKGKDVELRCDPISGHTALYWYRQSLGQGLEFLIYFQGNSAPDKSGLPSDRFSAERTGGSVSTLTIQRTQQEDSAVYLCASSLDQNNEQFFGPGTRLTVL.